Below are 8 T cell receptor beta chains sequenced from a single sample in a study of T cells in Graves' hyperthyroidism and ophthalmopathy. TCR beta CDR3 regions were amplified from RNA transcripts. RT-PCR in the first round (using the HTBI primer set) targeted the TCR CDR3. TCRdb re-analysed the multiplex PCR reads in MiXCR, keeping a single row per CDR3 protein. The repertoire holds 550,000 to 800,000 distinct CDR3 sequences, with 17% as singletons. Source material: blood. The receptor set was obtained from a man aged 45-65 years with Graves' hyperthyroidism.

A few counts support this clonotype. This chain joins TRBV27 and TRBJ2-7, with 7 nucleotides matching TRBD1. This CDR3 spans 16 amino acids. The trim removed 0 bases at V and 2 bases at J, leaving 7 bases unmatched. CDR1 is MNHEY and CDR2 is SMNVEV in the germline V gene (reference sequence). The CDR3 region has the DNA TGTGCCAGCAGTTTATCCGACGGGACAGTCACCTACGAGCAGTACTTC. Translating gives CASSLSDGTVTYEQYF.

This clonotype was counted ten times or more. This sequence joins TRBV2 and TRBJ1-3; D is unclear. Trimming stripped 3 bases from V and 8 bases from J, with 5 bases between. The CDR3 loop spans 11 amino acids. Germline lookup yields CDR1 SNHLY and CDR2 FYNNEI. The CDR3 reads CASSEGYTIYF. DNA of the CDR3: TGTGCCAGCAGTGAGGGGTACACCATATATTTT.

This chain joins TRBV2 and TRBJ2-3, with D unclear. CDR3 length: 14 residues. Germline V lookup: CDR1 SNHLY, CDR2 FYNNEI. The V end lost 2 bases, the J end lost 8 bases, and 14 bases lay between the germline ends. CDR3 DNA: TGTGCCAGCAGTGAAACCCTCGGTGGGTCTACGCAGTATTTT. Translation gives CASSETLGGSTQYF.

A word on this clonotype: The germline gene is not matched at one end of the junction; a read error may be the cause. V is TRBV6-1 and J is TRBJ2-5, with a tentative D call TRBD2 (6 bases). Germline CDR1 MNHNS, CDR2 SASEGT. The CDR3 extends over 16 amino acids. The CDR3 sequence is CTSSESGLALQETQYF. The CDR3 DNA reads TGTACCAGCAGTGAATCGGGTCTAGCGCTCCAAGAGACCCAGTACTTC.

This clonotype was seen many times. The chain is built from TRBV20-1 and TRBJ2-5; D unresolved. The CDR3 has 12 residues. The germline CDR1 and CDR2 sequences are DFQATT and SNEGSKA (reference sequence). Trimming took 6 bases from V and 2 from J, leaving 10 bases between them. Here the CDR3 reads CSARFRQETQYF. In DNA, the CDR3 is TGCAGTGCGCGATTTCGGCAAGAGACCCAGTACTTC.

This clonotype was detected ten times or more. The chain has TRBV7-2 and TRBJ1-1, with 7 bases matching TRBD1. V lost 4 bases to trimming and J lost 1 base; unmatched junction nucleotides: 6. CDR3 length: 15 residues. Germline V gene sequence: CDR1 SGHTA, CDR2 FQGNSA. The CDR3 is CASSSRQGRNTEAFF. CDR3 in DNA: TGTGCCAGCAGCTCTCGACAGGGAAGGAACACTGAAGCTTTCTTT.

The genes are TRBV5-1 and TRBJ1-5; D might be TRBD1 (5 bases). CDR1 and CDR2 from the germline V gene are SGHRS and YFSETQ. The CDR3 has 15 residues. Deletions cut 3 bases from V and 4 bases from J, with 14 bases between. In DNA form, the CDR3 reads TGCGCCAGCAGCTGGGGGGAGGGAGGAAATCAGCCCCAGCATTTT. This gives the protein CASSWGEGGNQPQHF. Using reference TRBV5-1 and TRBJ1-5 for the parts outside the CDR3, the full variable domain is KAGVTQTPRYLIKTRGQQVTLSCSPISGHRSVSWYQQTPGQGLQFLFEYFSETQRNKGNFPGRFSGRQFSNSRSEMNVSTLELGDSALYLCASSWGEGGNQPQHFGDGTRLSIL.

J is TRBJ2-7 and V is TRBV5-5; D remains ambiguous. The CDR3 loop spans 14 amino acids. Germline assignment: CDR1 SGHKS and CDR2 YYEKEE (reference sequence). Trimming shortened V by 6 bases and J by 1 base, and 14 bases separated the two germline ends. CDR3 DNA: TGTGCCAGCAACCGCCCGGACGGATCCTACGAGCAGTACTTC. It is translated as CASNRPDGSYEQYF.